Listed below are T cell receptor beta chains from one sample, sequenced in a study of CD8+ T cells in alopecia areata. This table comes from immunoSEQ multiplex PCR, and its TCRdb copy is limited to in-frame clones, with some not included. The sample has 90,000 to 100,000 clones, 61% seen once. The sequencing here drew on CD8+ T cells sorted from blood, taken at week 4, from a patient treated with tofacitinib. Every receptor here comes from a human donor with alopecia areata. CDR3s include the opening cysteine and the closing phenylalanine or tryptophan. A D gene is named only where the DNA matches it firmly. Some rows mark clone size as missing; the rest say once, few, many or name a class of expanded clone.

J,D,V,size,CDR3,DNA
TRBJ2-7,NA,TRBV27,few,CASSFWQGFDEQYF,TGTGCCAGCAGTTTCTGGCAGGGGTTCGACGAGCAGTACTTC
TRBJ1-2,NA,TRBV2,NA,CASRDRANYGYTF,TGTGCCAGCAGGGACAGAGCTAACTATGGCTACACCTTC
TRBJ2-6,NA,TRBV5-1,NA,CASSLVGYLAGANVLTF,TGCGCCAGCAGCTTGGTGGGGTACTTGGCTGGGGCCAACGTCCTGACTTTC
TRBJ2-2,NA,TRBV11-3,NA,CASSLDPYTGELFF,TGTGCCAGCAGCTTAGATCCCTACACCGGGGAGCTGTTTTTT
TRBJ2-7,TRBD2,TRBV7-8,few,CASSLGAGANEQYF,TGTGCCAGCAGCTTGGGAGCGGGAGCGAACGAGCAGTACTTC
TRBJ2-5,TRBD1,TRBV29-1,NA,CSGHGTGDQETQYF,TGCAGCGGTCACGGGACAGGTGACCAAGAGACCCAGTACTTC
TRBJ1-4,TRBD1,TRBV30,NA,CAWSWSGGEKLFF,TGTGCCTGGAGTTGGTCAGGGGGTGAAAAACTGTTTTTT
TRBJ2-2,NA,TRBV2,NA,CASSEGIGELFF,TGTGCCAGCAGTGAAGGAATCGGGGAGCTGTTTTTT
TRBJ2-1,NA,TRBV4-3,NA,CASSQDRVAYNEQFF,TGCGCCAGCAGCCAAGACAGGGTTGCCTACAATGAGCAGTTCTTC
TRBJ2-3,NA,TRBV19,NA,CASRTTASNTDTQYF,TGTGCCAGTAGAACGACAGCCTCCAATACAGATACGCAGTATTTT
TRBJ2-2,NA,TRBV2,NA,CASEDTGELFF,TGTGCCAGCGAGGATACCGGGGAGCTGTTTTTT
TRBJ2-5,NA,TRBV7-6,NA,CASSLPGFQYQETQYF,TGTGCCAGCAGCCTCCCGGGGTTCCAGTACCAAGAGACCCAGTACTTC
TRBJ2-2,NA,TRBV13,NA,CASSEKDRELFF,TGTGCCAGCAGCGAAAAGGATCGGGAGCTGTTTTTT
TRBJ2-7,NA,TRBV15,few,CATSEHLFPGYEQYF,TGTGCCACCAGCGAACACCTCTTCCCAGGCTACGAGCAGTACTTC
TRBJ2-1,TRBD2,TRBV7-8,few,CASSPGTSGDHYNEQFF,TGTGCCAGCAGCCCGGGGACTAGCGGAGACCACTACAATGAGCAGTTCTTC
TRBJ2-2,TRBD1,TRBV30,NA,CAWTEGAHTRELFF,TGTGCCTGGACAGAGGGGGCCCACACCAGGGAGCTGTTTTTT
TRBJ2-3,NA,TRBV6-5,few,CASSYTGGSTDTQYF,TGTGCCAGCAGTTACACGGGCGGGAGCACAGATACGCAGTATTTT
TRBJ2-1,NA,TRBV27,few,CASSPGTQSNEQFF,TGTGCCAGCAGTCCTGGGACTCAAAGCAATGAGCAGTTCTTC
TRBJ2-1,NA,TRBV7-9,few,CASSLGREQFF,TGTGCCAGCAGCTTAGGGCGGGAGCAGTTCTTC
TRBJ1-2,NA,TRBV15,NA,CATSTPGYGYTF,TGTGCCACCAGCACGCCGGGCTATGGCTACACCTTC
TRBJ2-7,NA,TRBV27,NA,CASSLGGLHEQYF,TGTGCCAGCAGTTTAGGGGGCTTACACGAGCAGTACTTC
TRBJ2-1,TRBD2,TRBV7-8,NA,CASSKASGSYNEQFF,TGTGCCAGCAGCAAAGCTAGCGGGAGCTACAATGAGCAGTTCTTC
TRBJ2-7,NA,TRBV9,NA,CASSLYGSHEQYF,TGTGCCAGCAGCCTCTACGGGAGCCACGAGCAGTACTTC
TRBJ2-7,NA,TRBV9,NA,CASSVGQASYEQYF,TGTGCCAGCAGCGTAGGTCAGGCGTCCTACGAGCAGTACTTC
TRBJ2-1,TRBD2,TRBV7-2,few,CASGASGVGEQFF,TGTGCCAGCGGGGCTAGCGGGGTTGGTGAGCAGTTCTTC
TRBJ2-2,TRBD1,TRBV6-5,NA,CASSGQTGTGELFF,TGTGCCAGCAGTGGCCAGACAGGGACCGGGGAGCTGTTTTTT
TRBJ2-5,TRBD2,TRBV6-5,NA,CASSVISGVQETQYF,TGTGCCAGCAGTGTAATTAGCGGGGTCCAAGAGACCCAGTACTTC
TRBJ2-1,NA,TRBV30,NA,CAWSMWDWPLDEQFF,TGTGCCTGGAGTATGTGGGATTGGCCCTTAGATGAGCAGTTCTTC
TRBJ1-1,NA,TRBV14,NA,CASSPYGGTYVGAFF,TGTGCCAGCAGCCCTTACGGCGGCACCTACGTCGGGGCTTTCTTT
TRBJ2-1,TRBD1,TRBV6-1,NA,CASSVDRGYNEQFF,TGTGCCAGCAGCGTCGACAGGGGTTACAATGAGCAGTTCTTC
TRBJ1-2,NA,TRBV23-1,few,CASSQSPPHPRWNGYTF,TGCGCCAGCAGTCAATCTCCGCCTCACCCTAGATGGAATGGCTACACCTTC
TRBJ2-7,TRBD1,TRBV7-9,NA,CASSNRQGVIYEQYF,TGTGCCAGCAGCAACCGACAGGGGGTCATCTACGAGCAGTACTTC
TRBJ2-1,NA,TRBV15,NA,CATSSTYNEQFF,TGTGCCACCAGCAGTACGTACAATGAGCAGTTCTTC
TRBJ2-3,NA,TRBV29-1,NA,CSVDWGHWVRFGTQYF,TGCAGCGTTGATTGGGGACATTGGGTTCGTTTCGGTACGCAGTATTTT
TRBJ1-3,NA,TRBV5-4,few,CASSLEGSFSGNTIYF,TGTGCCAGCAGCTTGGAGGGTTCCTTTTCTGGAAACACCATATATTTT
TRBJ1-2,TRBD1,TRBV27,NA,CASRPQGAQGYTF,TGTGCCAGCAGACCTCAGGGGGCGCAAGGCTACACCTTC
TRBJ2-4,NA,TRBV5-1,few,CASSLDGNENIQYF,TGCGCCAGCAGCTTGGACGGGAATGAAAACATTCAGTACTTC
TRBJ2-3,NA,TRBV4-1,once,CASSQAGAVTDTQYF,TGCGCCAGCAGCCAAGCGGGGGCCGTTACAGATACGCAGTATTTT
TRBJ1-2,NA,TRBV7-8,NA,CASSLEGNYGYTF,TGTGCCAGCAGCTTAGAGGGGAACTATGGCTACACCTTC
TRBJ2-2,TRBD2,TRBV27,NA,CASSLVASGGPGELFF,TGTGCCAGCAGTTTAGTGGCTAGCGGGGGTCCCGGGGAGCTGTTTTTT
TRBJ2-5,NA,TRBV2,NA,CASSEAHSKTQYF,TGTGCCAGCAGTGAAGCGCACTCAAAGACCCAGTACTTC
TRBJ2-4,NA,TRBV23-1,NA,CASSQSSGPLAKNIQYF,TGCGCCAGCAGTCAATCCTCGGGACCTCTAGCCAAAAACATTCAGTACTTC
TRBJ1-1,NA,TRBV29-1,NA,CSVEYGGNTEAFF,TGCAGCGTTGAGTATGGGGGGAACACTGAAGCTTTCTTT
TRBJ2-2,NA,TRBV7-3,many,CASSLATGELFF,TGTGCCAGCTCGCTAGCCACCGGGGAGCTGTTTTTT
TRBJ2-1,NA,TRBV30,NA,CAWRGGVEQFF,TGTGCCTGGAGGGGCGGTGTAGAGCAGTTCTTC
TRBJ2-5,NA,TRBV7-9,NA,CASSLLGETQYF,TGTGCCAGCAGCTTATTGGGGGAGACCCAGTACTTC
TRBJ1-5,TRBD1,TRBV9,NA,CAPVEDRASNQPQHF,TGTGCTCCCGTGGAAGACAGGGCATCCAATCAGCCCCAGCATTTT
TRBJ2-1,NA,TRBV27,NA,CASSLSWYNEQFF,TGTGCCAGCAGTTTAAGTTGGTACAATGAGCAGTTCTTC
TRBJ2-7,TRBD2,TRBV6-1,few,CASSEWSSGSSYEQYF,TGTGCCAGCAGTGAATGGTCTAGCGGGAGCTCCTACGAGCAGTACTTC
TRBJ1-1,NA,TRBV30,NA,CAWSVPYGQLEAFF,TGTGCCTGGAGTGTACCTTACGGACAACTTGAAGCTTTCTTT
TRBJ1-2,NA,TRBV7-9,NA,CASSLVGPGYGYTF,TGTGCCAGCAGCTTAGTAGGGCCAGGCTATGGCTACACCTTC
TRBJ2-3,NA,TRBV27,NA,CATSSSDTQYF,TGTGCCACCTCCTCTTCAGATACGCAGTATTTT